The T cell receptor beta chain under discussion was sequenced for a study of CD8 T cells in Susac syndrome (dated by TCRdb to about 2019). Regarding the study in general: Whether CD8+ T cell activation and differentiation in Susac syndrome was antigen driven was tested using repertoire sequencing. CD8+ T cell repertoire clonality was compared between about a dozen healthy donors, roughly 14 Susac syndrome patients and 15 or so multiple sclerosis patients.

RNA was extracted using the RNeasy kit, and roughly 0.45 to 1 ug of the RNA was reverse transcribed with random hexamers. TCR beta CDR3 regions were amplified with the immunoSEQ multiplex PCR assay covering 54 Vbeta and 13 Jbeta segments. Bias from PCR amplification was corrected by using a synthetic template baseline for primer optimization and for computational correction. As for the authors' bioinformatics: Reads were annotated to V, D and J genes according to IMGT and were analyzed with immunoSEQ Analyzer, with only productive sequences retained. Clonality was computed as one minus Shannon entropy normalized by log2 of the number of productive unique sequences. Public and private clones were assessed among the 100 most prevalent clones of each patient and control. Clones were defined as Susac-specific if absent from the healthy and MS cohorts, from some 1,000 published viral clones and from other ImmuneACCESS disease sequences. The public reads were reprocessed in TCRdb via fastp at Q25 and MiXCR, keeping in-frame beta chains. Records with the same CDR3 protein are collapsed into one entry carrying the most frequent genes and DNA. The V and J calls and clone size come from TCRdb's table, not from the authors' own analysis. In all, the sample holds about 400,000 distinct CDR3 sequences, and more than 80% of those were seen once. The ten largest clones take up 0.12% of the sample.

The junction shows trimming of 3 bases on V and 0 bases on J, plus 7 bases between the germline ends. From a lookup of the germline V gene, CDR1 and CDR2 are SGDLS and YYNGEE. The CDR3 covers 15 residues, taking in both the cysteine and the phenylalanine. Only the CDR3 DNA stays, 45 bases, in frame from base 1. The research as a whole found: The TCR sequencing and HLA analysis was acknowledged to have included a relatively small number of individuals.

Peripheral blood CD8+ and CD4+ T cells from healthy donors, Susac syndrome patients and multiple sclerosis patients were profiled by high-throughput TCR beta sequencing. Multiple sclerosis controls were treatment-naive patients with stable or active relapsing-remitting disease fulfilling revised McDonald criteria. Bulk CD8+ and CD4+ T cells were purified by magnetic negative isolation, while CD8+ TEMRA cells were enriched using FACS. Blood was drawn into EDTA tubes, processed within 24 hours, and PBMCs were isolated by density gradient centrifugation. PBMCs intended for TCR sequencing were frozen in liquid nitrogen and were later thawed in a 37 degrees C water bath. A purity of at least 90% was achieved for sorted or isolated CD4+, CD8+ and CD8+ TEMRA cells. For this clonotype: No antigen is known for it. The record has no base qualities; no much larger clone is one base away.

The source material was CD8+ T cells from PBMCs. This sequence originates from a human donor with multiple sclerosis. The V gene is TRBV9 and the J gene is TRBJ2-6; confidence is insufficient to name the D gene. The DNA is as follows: TGTGCCAGCAGCGCCCAGAGCTCTGGGGCCAACGTCCTGACTTTC. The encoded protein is CASSAQSSGANVLTF.